This T cell receptor (beta chain) stems from a study of beta chain features in type 1 diabetes. Study outcomes and limitations: Researchers reported that naive, central memory and Treg TCRB repertoires appeared more similar in patients than in healthy donors.

The authors reverse transcribed all of the isolated RNA, so sequencing captured expressed TCRB transcripts. The repertoire was sequenced with immunoSEQ multiplex PCR; TCRdb's copy has only in-frame clones and lacks some. This sample carries 400,000 to 500,000 clones, approximately 13% of them seen once, and the ten largest clones take around 0.039%. A note on this clone: Its antigen is unidentified.

CDR3 length equals 11 residues. Germline lookup yields CDR1 MNHNY and CDR2 SVGAGI (reference sequence). The V and J ends lost 8 bases and 8 bases respectively, with 10 bases between them. CD45RO/CCR7/CD25/CD127/CD95/CD27 separated CD4+ naive, central memory, regulatory and stem cell-like memory cells by sorting. The receptor comes from a young man in good health. V is TRBV6-6 and J is TRBJ2-1; D unresolved. The sequenced sample consisted of naive CD4+ T cells from blood. CDR3 sequence reads: CASGRRYEQFF. For the CDR3, the DNA is TGTGCCAGCGGACGTCGATATGAGCAGTTCTTC.